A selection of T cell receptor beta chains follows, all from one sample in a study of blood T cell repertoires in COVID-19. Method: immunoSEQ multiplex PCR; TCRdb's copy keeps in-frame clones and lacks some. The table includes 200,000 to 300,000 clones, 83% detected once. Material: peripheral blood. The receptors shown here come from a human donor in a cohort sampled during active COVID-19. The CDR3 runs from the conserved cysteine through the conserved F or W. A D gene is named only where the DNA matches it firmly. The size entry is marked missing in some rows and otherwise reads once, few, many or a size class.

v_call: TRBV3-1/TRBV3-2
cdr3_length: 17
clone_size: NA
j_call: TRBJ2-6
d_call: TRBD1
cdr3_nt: TGTGCCAGCAGCCACTGGACAGGGGACGCTGGGGCCAACGTCCTGACTTTC
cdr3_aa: CASSHWTGDAGANVLTF

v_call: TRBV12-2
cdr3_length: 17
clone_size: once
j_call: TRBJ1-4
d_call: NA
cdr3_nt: TGTGCAAGTCGCTTAGTAGACAGGCATACAACTAATGAAAAACTGTTTTTT
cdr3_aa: CASRLVDRHTTNEKLFF

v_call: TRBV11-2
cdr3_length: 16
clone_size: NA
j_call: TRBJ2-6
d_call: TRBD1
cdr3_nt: TGTGCCAGCAGCTATACAGGGGGCTCTGGGGCCAACGTCCTGACTTTC
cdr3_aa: CASSYTGGSGANVLTF

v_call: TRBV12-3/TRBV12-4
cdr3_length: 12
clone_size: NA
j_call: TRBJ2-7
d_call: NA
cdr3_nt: TGTGCCAGTCAGGGGGGTAACTACGAGCAGTACTTC
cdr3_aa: CASQGGNYEQYF

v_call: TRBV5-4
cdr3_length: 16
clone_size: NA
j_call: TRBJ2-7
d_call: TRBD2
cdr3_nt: TGTGCCAGCAGCTTTTGGGGACTAGACATCAGCTACGAGCAGTACTTC
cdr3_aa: CASSFWGLDISYEQYF

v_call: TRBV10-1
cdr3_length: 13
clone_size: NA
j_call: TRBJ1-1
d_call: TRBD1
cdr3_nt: TGCGCCAGCAGGGAACAGGGGGGCACTGAAGCTTTCTTT
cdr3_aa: CASREQGGTEAFF

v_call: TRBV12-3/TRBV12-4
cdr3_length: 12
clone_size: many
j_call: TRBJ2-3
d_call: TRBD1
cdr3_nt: TGTGCCAGCAGCCGGACAGGCTATACGCAGTATTTT
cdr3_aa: CASSRTGYTQYF

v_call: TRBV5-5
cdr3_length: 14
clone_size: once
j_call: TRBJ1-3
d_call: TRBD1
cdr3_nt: TGTGCCAGCAGCCCGATACAGGGGGGAAACACCATATATTTT
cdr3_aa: CASSPIQGGNTIYF

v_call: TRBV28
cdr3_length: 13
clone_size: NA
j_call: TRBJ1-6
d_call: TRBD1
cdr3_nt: TGTGCCAGCCGGACAGGGAATGGTTCACCCCTCCACTTT
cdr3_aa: CASRTGNGSPLHF

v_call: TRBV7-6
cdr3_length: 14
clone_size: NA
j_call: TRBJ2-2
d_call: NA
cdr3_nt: TGTGCCAGCAGCCTGACAGCGAACACCGGGGAGCTGTTTTTT
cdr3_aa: CASSLTANTGELFF

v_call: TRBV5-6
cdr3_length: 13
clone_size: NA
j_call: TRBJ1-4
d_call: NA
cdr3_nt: TGTGCCAGCAGCTTCCGCGGCAATGAAAAACTGTTTTTT
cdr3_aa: CASSFRGNEKLFF

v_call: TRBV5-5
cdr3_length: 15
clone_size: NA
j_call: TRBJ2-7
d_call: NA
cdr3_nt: TGTGCCAGCAGCTCCACTAGCTTAAGCTCCTACGAGCAGTACTTC
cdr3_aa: CASSSTSLSSYEQYF

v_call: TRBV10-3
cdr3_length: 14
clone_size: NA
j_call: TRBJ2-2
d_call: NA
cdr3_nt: TGTGCCATCAGTTATACCACAGAGACCGGGGAGCTGTTTTTT
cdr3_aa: CAISYTTETGELFF

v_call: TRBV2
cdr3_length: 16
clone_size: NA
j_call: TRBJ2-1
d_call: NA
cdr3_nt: TGTGCCAGCATCGGACTAGGGGGGTTGCGCTACAATGAGCAGTTCTTC
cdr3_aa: CASIGLGGLRYNEQFF

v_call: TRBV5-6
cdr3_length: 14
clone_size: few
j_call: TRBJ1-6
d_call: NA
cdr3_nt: TGTGCCAGCAGCTTGGACAGGGCAAGGTCACCCCTCCACTTT
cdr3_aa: CASSLDRARSPLHF

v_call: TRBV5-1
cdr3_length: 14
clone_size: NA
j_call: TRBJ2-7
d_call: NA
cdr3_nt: TGCGCCAGCAGCCCCCGGGACTCCGTCGGCGAGCAGTACTTC
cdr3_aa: CASSPRDSVGEQYF

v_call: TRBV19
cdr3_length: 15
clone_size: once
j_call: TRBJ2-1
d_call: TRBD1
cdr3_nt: TGTGCCAGTAGTACCCTGGACAGGGACTACAATGAGCAGTTCTTC
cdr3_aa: CASSTLDRDYNEQFF

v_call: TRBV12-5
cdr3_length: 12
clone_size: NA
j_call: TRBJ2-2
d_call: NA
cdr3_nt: NA
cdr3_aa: CASGFLAGELFF

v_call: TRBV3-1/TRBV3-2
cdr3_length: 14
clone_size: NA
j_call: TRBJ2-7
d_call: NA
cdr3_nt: TGTGCCAGCAGCCAAGAAGGGGTAGGCTACGAGCAGTACTTC
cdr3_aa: CASSQEGVGYEQYF

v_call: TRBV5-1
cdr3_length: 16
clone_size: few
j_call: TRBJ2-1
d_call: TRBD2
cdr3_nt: TGCGCCAGCAGCTCACCAAGCGGGGGGTCGGGCGGTGAGCAGTTCTTC
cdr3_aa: CASSSPSGGSGGEQFF

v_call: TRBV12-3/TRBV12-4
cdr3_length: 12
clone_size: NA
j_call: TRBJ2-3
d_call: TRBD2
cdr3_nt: TGTGCCAGCAGTGCGGGGGGCCGGAATATCCATTTT
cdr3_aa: CASSAGGRNIHF

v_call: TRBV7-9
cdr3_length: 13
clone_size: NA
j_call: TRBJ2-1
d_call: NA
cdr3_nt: TGTGCCAGCAGCTCCGGGACTTTCAATGAGCAGTTCTTC
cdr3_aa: CASSSGTFNEQFF

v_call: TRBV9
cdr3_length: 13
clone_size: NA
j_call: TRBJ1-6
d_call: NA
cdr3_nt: TGTGCCAGCAGCGTAGTTGAGGAATCACCCCTCCACTTT
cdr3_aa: CASSVVEESPLHF

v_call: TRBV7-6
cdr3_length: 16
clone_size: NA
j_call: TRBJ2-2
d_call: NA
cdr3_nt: TGTGCCAGCAGCCTCCAGGGGCAGGGTGGATCCGGGGAGCTGTTTTTT
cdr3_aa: CASSLQGQGGSGELFF

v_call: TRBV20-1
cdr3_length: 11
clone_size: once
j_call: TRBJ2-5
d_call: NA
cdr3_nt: TGCAGTGCAGAGATTCAAGAGACCCAGTACTTC
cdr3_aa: CSAEIQETQYF

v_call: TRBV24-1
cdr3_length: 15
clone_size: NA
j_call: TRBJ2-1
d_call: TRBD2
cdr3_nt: TGTGCCACCAGTGATACCGGACTAGCGGGGGATGAGCAGTTCTTC
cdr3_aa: CATSDTGLAGDEQFF

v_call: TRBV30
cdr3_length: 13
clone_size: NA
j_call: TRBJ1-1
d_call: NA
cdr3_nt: TGTGCCTGGAGTGTACATGGTTTTACTGAAGCTTTCTTT
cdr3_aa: CAWSVHGFTEAFF

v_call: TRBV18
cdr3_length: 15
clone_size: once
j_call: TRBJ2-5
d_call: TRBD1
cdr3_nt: TGTGCCAGCTCACTTGTTGGACAGGGGCAAGAGACCCAGTACTTC
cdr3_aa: CASSLVGQGQETQYF

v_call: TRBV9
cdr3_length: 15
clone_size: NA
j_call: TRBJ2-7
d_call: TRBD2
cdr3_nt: TGTGCCAGCAGCGTAGGAGCGGGGGGGACCTACGAGCAGTACTTC
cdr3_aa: CASSVGAGGTYEQYF

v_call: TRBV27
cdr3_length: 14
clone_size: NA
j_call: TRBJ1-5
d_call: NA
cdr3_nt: TGTGCCAGCAGTTTAAAAGACAGAAATCAGCCCCAGCATTTT
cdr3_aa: CASSLKDRNQPQHF

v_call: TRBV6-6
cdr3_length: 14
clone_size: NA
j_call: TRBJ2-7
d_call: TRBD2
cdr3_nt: TGTGCCAGCAAAATAGCGGGGGAGACCTACGAGCAGTACTTC
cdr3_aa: CASKIAGETYEQYF

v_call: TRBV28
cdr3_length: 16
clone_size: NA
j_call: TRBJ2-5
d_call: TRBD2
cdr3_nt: TGTGCCAGCAGTCCACCGACTAGCGGGAGAGGAGAGACCCAGTACTTC
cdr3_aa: CASSPPTSGRGETQYF

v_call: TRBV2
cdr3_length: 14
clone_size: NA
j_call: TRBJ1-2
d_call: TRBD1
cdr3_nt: TGTGCCAGCAGTAGGGACAGGTCAAGTTATGGCTACACCTTC
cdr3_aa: CASSRDRSSYGYTF

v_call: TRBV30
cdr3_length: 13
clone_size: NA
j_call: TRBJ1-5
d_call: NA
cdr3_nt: TGTGCCTGCAGCAGGGATAGCAATCAGCCCCAGCATTTT
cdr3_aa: CACSRDSNQPQHF

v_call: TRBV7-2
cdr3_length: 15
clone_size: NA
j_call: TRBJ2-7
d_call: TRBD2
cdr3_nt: TGTGCCAGCAGCTTAACCCTAGCGGGAAACTACGAGCAGTACTTC
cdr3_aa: CASSLTLAGNYEQYF

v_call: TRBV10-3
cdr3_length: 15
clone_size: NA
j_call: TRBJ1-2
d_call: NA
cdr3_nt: TGTGCCATCAGTGATTCGGGGAAAGCGGGCTATGGCTACACCTTC
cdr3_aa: CAISDSGKAGYGYTF

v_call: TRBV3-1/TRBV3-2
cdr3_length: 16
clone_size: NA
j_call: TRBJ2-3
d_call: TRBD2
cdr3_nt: TGTGCCAGCAGCCAAGCAGGAGCGGGGGGGAAAGATACGCAGTATTTT
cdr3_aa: CASSQAGAGGKDTQYF

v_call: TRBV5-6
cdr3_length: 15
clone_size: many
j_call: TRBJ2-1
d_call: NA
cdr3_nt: TGTGCCAGCAGCTCCCGAGGGTCCAACTACAATGAGCAGTTCTTC
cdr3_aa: CASSSRGSNYNEQFF

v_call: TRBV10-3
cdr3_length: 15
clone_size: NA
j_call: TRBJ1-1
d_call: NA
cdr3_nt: TGTGCCATCAACTCTAAAGGAGGGGAGAGCACTGAAGCTTTCTTT
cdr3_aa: CAINSKGGESTEAFF

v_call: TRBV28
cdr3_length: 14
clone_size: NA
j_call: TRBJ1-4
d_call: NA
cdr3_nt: TGTGCCACCAAGAGGGGGATATCTAATGAAAAACTGTTTTTT
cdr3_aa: CATKRGISNEKLFF

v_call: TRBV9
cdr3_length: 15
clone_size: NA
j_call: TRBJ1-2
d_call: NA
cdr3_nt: TGTGCCAGCAGCGTAGATCACAGGGTAGTGAGTGGCTACACCTTC
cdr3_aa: CASSVDHRVVSGYTF

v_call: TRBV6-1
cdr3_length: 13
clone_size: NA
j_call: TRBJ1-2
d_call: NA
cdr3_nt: TGTGCCAGCAGTGACCGGGGTTTCTATGGCTACACCTTC
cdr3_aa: CASSDRGFYGYTF

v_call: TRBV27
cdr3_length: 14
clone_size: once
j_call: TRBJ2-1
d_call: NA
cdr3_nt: TGTGCCAGCAGTTTATCGGAGTCGGGCAATGAGCAGTTCTTC
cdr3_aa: CASSLSESGNEQFF

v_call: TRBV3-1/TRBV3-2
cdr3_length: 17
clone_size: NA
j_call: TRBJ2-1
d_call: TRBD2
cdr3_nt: TGTGCCAGCAGCCTCCTTTGGGGGGGGAGCTCCTACAATGAGCAGTTCTTC
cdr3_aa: CASSLLWGGSSYNEQFF

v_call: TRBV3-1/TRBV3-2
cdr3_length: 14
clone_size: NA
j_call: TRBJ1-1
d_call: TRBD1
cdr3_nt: TGTGCCAGCAGCCGAGGGACAGTTAACACTGAAGCTTTCTTT
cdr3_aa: CASSRGTVNTEAFF

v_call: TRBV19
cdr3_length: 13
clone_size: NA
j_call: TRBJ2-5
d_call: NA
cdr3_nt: TGTGCCAGTAGTATCCAGGCCGGAGAGACCCAGTACTTC
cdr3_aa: CASSIQAGETQYF

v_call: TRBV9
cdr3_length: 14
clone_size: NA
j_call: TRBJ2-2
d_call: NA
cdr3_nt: TGTGCCAGCAGCCCGGGACATTTCACCGGGGAGCTGTTTTTT
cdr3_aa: CASSPGHFTGELFF

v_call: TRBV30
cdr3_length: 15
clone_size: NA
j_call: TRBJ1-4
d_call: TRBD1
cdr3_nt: TGTGCCTGGAGTGCCCGACAGGGGGATAATGAAAAACTGTTTTTT
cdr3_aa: CAWSARQGDNEKLFF

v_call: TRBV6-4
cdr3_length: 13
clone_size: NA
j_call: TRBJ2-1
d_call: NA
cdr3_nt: TGTGCCAGCAGTTCAACTAGCCAGGCTGAGCAGTTCTTC
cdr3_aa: CASSSTSQAEQFF

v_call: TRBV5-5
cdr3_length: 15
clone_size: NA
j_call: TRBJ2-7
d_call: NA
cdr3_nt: TGTGCCAGCAGCTTGGGCGTCGGGGATTCCTACGAGCAGTACTTC
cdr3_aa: CASSLGVGDSYEQYF

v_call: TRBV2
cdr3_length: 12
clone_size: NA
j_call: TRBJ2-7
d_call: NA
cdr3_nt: TGTGCCAGCAATACGGGAACCTACGAGCAGTACTTC
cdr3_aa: CASNTGTYEQYF

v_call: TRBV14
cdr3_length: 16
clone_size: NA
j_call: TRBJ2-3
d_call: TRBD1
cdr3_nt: TGTGCCAGCAGCCCTAGACAGGGGTGGGGCACAGATACGCAGTATTTT
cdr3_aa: CASSPRQGWGTDTQYF

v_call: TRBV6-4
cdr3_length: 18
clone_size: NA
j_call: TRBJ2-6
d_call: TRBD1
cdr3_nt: TGTGCCAGCAGTGACTCCTACAGGGGTTTCTCTGGGGCCAACGTCCTGACTTTC
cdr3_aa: CASSDSYRGFSGANVLTF

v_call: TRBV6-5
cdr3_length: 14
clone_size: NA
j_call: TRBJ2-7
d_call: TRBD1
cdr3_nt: TGTGCCAGCGGTCCGGGACAGCTCACCTACGAGCAGTACTTC
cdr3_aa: CASGPGQLTYEQYF

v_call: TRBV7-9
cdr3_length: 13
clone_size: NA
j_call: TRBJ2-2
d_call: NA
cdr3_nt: TGTGCCAGCAGCTTATCCTACACCGGGGAGCTGTTTTTT
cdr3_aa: CASSLSYTGELFF

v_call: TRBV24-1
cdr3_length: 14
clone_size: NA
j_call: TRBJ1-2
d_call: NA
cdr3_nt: TGTGCCACCAGTGGGGCAGGAATGGACTATGGCTACACCTTC
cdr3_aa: CATSGAGMDYGYTF

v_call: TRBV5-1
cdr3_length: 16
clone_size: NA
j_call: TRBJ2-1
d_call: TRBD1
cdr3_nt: TGCGCCAGCAGCTTTTCCGGCCAGGGGGCCTACAATGAGCAGTTCTTC
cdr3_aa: CASSFSGQGAYNEQFF

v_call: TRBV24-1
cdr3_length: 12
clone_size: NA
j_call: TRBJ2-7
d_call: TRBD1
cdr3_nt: TGTGCCACCAAGGGGGCTTTAAACGAGCAGTACTTC
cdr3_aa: CATKGALNEQYF

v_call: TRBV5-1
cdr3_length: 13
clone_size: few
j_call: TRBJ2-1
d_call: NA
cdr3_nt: TGCGCCAGCAGCTTGGGTGGGGGCTGGGCGCAGTTCTTC
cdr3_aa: CASSLGGGWAQFF